These T cell receptor beta chains were read from a single sample in a study of blood T cell repertoires in COVID-19. Profiling relied on immunoSEQ multiplex PCR, and the TCRdb table lists in-frame clones only, not all of them. In the table there are about 98,000 clones, 70% to 85% of which are singletons. Sequenced input: peripheral blood. The receptors here all came from a man aged 60-69 years with active or convalescent COVID-19. The CDR3 runs from the conserved cysteine through the conserved F or W. Each record gives: J gene, V gene, D gene, clone size, CDR3 protein, CDR3 DNA. The D gene is left open where the match is weak. The size field is filled for only some rows; it gives once, few, many or a size class.

J: TRBJ2-5
V: TRBV6-6
D: NA
size: NA
CDR3: CASSPHAETQYF
DNA: TGTGCCAGCAGTCCCCATGCGGAGACCCAGTACTTC

J: TRBJ1-2
V: TRBV27
D: TRBD1
size: NA
CDR3: CASSLNRGDGYTF
DNA: TGTGCCAGCAGTTTAAACAGGGGGGATGGCTACACCTTC

J: TRBJ2-3
V: TRBV6-8
D: NA
size: once
CDR3: CASSYSGLPNTDTQYF
DNA: TGTGCCAGCAGTTACTCGGGACTGCCTAACACAGATACGCAGTATTTT

J: TRBJ1-2
V: TRBV9
D: NA
size: NA
CDR3: CASSRRSGVGYGYTF
DNA: TGTGCCAGCAGCCGTAGGTCGGGGGTCGGCTATGGCTACACCTTC

J: TRBJ1-2
V: TRBV6-5
D: TRBD1
size: NA
CDR3: CASSNLRGPYGYTF
DNA: TGTGCCAGCAGTAACCTCAGGGGGCCCTATGGCTACACCTTC

J: TRBJ2-1
V: TRBV7-9
D: TRBD2
size: once
CDR3: CASSPREESYNEQFF
DNA: TGTGCCAGCAGCCCACGGGAGGAATCCTACAATGAGCAGTTCTTC

J: TRBJ2-3
V: TRBV18
D: TRBD2
size: NA
CDR3: CASSPRRLAGTSTDTQYF
DNA: TGTGCCAGCTCACCAAGGAGGCTAGCGGGAACTAGCACAGATACGCAGTATTTT

J: TRBJ1-2
V: TRBV24-1
D: TRBD1
size: few
CDR3: CATSEGGPNYGYTF
DNA: TGTGCCACCAGTGAAGGGGGCCCGAACTATGGCTACACCTTC

J: TRBJ2-3
V: TRBV29-1
D: TRBD2
size: NA
CDR3: CSASSSGGSDTQYF
DNA: TGCAGCGCCTCTTCTAGCGGGGGTTCAGATACGCAGTATTTT

J: TRBJ2-3
V: TRBV9
D: NA
size: NA
CDR3: CASSPPGVASTDTQYF
DNA: TGTGCCAGCAGCCCCCCGGGGGTAGCGAGCACAGATACGCAGTATTTT

J: TRBJ2-5
V: TRBV7-2
D: NA
size: once
CDR3: CASSPLGGQETQYF
DNA: TGTGCCAGCAGCCCCCTGGGGGGGCAGGAGACCCAGTACTTC

J: TRBJ2-3
V: TRBV28
D: NA
size: NA
CDR3: CASTDGPSGGTDTQYF
DNA: TGTGCCAGCACCGATGGGCCCTCGGGAGGCACAGATACGCAGTATTTT

J: TRBJ1-4
V: TRBV6-5
D: NA
size: NA
CDR3: CAGGQTLNEKLFF
DNA: TGTGCCGGCGGACAGACTTTAAATGAAAAACTGTTTTTT

J: TRBJ1-4
V: TRBV5-1
D: NA
size: NA
CDR3: CASSAGQSHTTNEKLFF
DNA: TGCGCCAGCAGCGCCGGACAGTCCCACACAACTAATGAAAAACTGTTTTTT

J: TRBJ1-2
V: TRBV6-5
D: NA
size: NA
CDR3: CASTFQGNYGYTF
DNA: TGTGCCAGCACCTTCCAGGGAAACTATGGCTACACCTTC

J: TRBJ2-5
V: TRBV21-1
D: NA
size: NA
CDR3: CASSKEVSGSRYLQETQYF
DNA: TGTGCCAGCAGCAAAGAGGTTAGCGGGAGCCGCTACCTCCAAGAGACCCAGTACTTC

J: TRBJ2-7
V: TRBV20-1
D: NA
size: NA
CDR3: CSASFLARSYEQYF
DNA: TGCAGTGCTAGTTTCCTAGCGCGTTCCTACGAGCAGTACTTC

J: TRBJ2-5
V: TRBV5-1
D: NA
size: NA
CDR3: CASIASPGETQYF
DNA: TGCGCCAGCATAGCCTCCCCGGGAGAGACCCAGTACTTC

J: TRBJ2-7
V: TRBV29-1
D: NA
size: NA
CDR3: CSVERGSGEQYF
DNA: TGCAGCGTTGAGCGGGGTTCGGGGGAGCAGTACTTC

J: TRBJ2-1
V: TRBV27
D: TRBD1
size: NA
CDR3: CASSFLQGGEQFF
DNA: TGTGCCAGCAGTTTCTTACAGGGGGGAGAGCAGTTCTTC

J: TRBJ2-1
V: TRBV19
D: NA
size: NA
CDR3: CASSDAPYGSSYNEQFF
DNA: TGTGCCAGTAGTGATGCCCCTTACGGGAGCTCCTACAATGAGCAGTTCTTC

J: TRBJ1-2
V: TRBV6-5
D: NA
size: few
CDR3: CASSYSGGSYTF
DNA: TGTGCCAGCAGTTACTCCGGAGGAAGCTACACCTTC

J: TRBJ2-1
V: TRBV5-6
D: NA
size: NA
CDR3: CASSSRDWVYNEQFF
DNA: TGTGCCAGCAGCTCCCGGGACTGGGTATACAATGAGCAGTTCTTC

J: TRBJ2-4
V: TRBV6-2/TRBV6-3
D: NA
size: NA
CDR3: CASSSKRKNIQYF
DNA: TGTGCCAGCAGTTCTAAACGCAAAAACATTCAGTACTTC

J: TRBJ1-5
V: TRBV5-6
D: TRBD1
size: NA
CDR3: CASSLWTGNNQPQHF
DNA: TGTGCCAGCAGCTTATGGACAGGGAACAATCAGCCCCAGCATTTT

J: TRBJ2-5
V: TRBV4-3
D: NA
size: NA
CDR3: CASSRGRQETQYF
DNA: TGCGCCAGCAGCCGGGGCCGCCAAGAGACCCAGTACTTC

J: TRBJ1-1
V: TRBV6-2/TRBV6-3
D: TRBD1
size: few
CDR3: CASSLRQGVLNTEAFF
DNA: TGTGCCAGCAGCCTCCGACAGGGCGTCTTGAACACTGAAGCTTTCTTT

J: TRBJ2-1
V: TRBV3-1/TRBV3-2
D: NA
size: few
CDR3: CASSQGMGINNEQFF
DNA: TGTGCCAGCAGCCAAGGAATGGGCATAAACAATGAGCAGTTCTTC

J: TRBJ1-1
V: TRBV7-2
D: NA
size: NA
CDR3: CASSHRAMHTEAFF
DNA: TGTGCCAGCAGCCACAGGGCTATGCACACTGAAGCTTTCTTT

J: TRBJ2-3
V: TRBV6-6
D: TRBD2
size: NA
CDR3: CASSYTTSGVGDTQYF
DNA: TGTGCCAGCAGTTATACGACTAGCGGGGTGGGAGATACGCAGTATTTT

J: TRBJ1-2
V: TRBV28
D: NA
size: NA
CDR3: CASKQTLFGYTF
DNA: TGTGCCAGCAAACAGACCCTTTTCGGCTACACCTTC

J: TRBJ2-1
V: TRBV28
D: TRBD2
size: NA
CDR3: CASSLMDSSGFYNEQFF
DNA: TGTGCCAGCAGTTTGATGGACTCTAGCGGATTCTACAATGAGCAGTTCTTC

J: TRBJ2-6
V: TRBV9
D: TRBD1
size: NA
CDR3: CASSPDPTGGTGANVLTF
DNA: TGTGCCAGCAGCCCCGACCCGACAGGGGGCACTGGGGCCAACGTCCTGACTTTC

J: TRBJ2-1
V: TRBV29-1
D: TRBD1
size: once
CDR3: CSVLGQQNEQFF
DNA: TGCAGCGTTTTGGGACAGCAAAATGAGCAGTTCTTC

J: TRBJ2-3
V: TRBV7-2
D: TRBD2
size: NA
CDR3: CASTATSSGRIGDTQYF
DNA: TGTGCCAGCACCGCCACCTCTAGCGGGAGGATTGGAGATACGCAGTATTTT

J: TRBJ1-2
V: TRBV6-5
D: NA
size: NA
CDR3: CATLYYGYTF
DNA: TGTGCCACCCTGTACTATGGCTACACCTTC

J: TRBJ1-5
V: TRBV6-5
D: NA
size: NA
CDR3: CASRPTGNQPQHF
DNA: TGTGCCAGCAGGCCGACGGGAAATCAGCCCCAGCATTTT

J: TRBJ2-5
V: TRBV5-4
D: TRBD2
size: NA
CDR3: CASRRELANQETQYF
DNA: TGTGCCAGCAGACGAGAACTAGCGAACCAAGAGACCCAGTACTTC

J: TRBJ1-2
V: TRBV4-1
D: NA
size: NA
CDR3: CASSPLSLDYGYTF
DNA: TGCGCCAGCAGCCCCTTGAGCCTCGACTATGGCTACACCTTC

J: TRBJ2-5
V: TRBV6-1
D: TRBD2
size: NA
CDR3: CASSEASSGWETQYF
DNA: TGTGCCAGCAGTGAAGCGTCTAGCGGGTGGGAGACCCAGTACTTC

J: TRBJ1-1
V: TRBV28
D: TRBD1
size: NA
CDR3: CASTEGTGGGEAFF
DNA: TGTGCCAGCACCGAAGGGACAGGGGGCGGAGAGGCTTTCTTT

J: TRBJ2-3
V: TRBV5-1
D: TRBD2
size: once
CDR3: CASSLLLAGHTDTQYF
DNA: TGCGCCAGCAGCTTGCTGCTAGCGGGACACACAGATACGCAGTATTTT